The clone carrying this TCR beta chain was recorded only once. Its antigen is currently unknown. The CDR3 is 19 amino acids. With 0 bases clipped from V and 2 bases from J, the junction kept 15 bases outside the gene matches. Germline values: CDR1 SGDLS, CDR2 YYNGEE. This entry is derived from a study of cytomegalovirus exposure and HLA in healthy donors. These donors were members of the approximately 120-subject validation cohort, a group separate from the approximately 620-subject first cohort. Only in-frame clones appear in the TCRdb table, and some are missing; sequencing was by immunoSEQ multiplex PCR. Found here are approximately 210,000 clones, roughly 83% of them singletons; the top ten hold more than 1.1%. Whole-study results and caveats: Listed as cytomegalovirus-associated were 170 or so TCR beta chains.

This receptor was obtained from a woman aged 18-29 years in good health and CMV-seronegative. V usage is TRBV9 and J usage is TRBJ2-5; TRBD2 agrees at 8 bases. Sequences were obtained from PBMCs. This CDR3 is CASSVGGGGRTAVQETQYF. The CDR3 DNA is TGTGCCAGCAGCGTAGGAGGCGGGGGGCGGACGGCCGTTCAAGAGACCCAGTACTTC.